The clone carrying this TCR beta chain was counted only a few times. The treatment is: randomized to nivolumab then ipilimumab (arm A) or the reverse (arm B). This specimen belongs to a study of sequential checkpoint blockade in melanoma. Study summary: First-line arms were nivolumab then ipilimumab, or the reverse, randomized 1:1. DNA from 91 pretreatment tumor samples underwent TCRβ immunosequencing. Over 20 patients had matched tumor biopsies before treatment and at week 13 after nivolumab or ipilimumab alone.

The protocol was immunoSEQ multiplex PCR, while the TCRdb copy is restricted to in-frame clones and leaves out a portion. The sample yields about 13,000 clones, roughly a quarter seen once. Germline assignment: CDR1 SGDLS and CDR2 YYNGEE. This CDR3 is built from 17 residues. V dropped 5 bases and J dropped 1; count of bases not matched to a gene: 12. The gene calls are TRBV9 and TRBJ2-3; 8 bases line up with TRBD1. The sample consisted of tumor tissue (inferred from file names), taken from a patient given nivolumab and ipilimumab in sequence. The sequence was collected from a human donor with melanoma. The CDR3 region has the DNA TGTGCCAGCAGTTTTTCGCAGGGGGCACACGGCACAGATACGCAGTATTTT. Residues: CASSFSQGAHGTDTQYF. Full variable domain (remainder filled in from reference TRBV9 and TRBJ2-3): DSGVTQTPKHLITATGQRVTLRCSPRSGDLSVYWYQQSLDQGLQFLIQYYNGEERAKGNILERFSAQQFPDLHSELNLSSLELGDSALYFCASSFSQGAHGTDTQYFGPGTRLTVL.